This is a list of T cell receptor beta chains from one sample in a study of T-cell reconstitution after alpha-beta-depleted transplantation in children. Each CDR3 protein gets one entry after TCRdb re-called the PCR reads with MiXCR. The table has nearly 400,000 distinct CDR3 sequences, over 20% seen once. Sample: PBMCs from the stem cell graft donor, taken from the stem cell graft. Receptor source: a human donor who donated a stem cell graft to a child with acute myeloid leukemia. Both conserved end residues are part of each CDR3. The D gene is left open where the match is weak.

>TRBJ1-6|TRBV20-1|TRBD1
CSARLTGSNSPLHF
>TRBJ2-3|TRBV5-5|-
CASSFRPKADTQYF
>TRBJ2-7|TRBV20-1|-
CSAFRSQVDEQYF
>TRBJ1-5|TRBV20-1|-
CSARPQPQHF
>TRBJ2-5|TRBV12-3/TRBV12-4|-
CATTRTPSIGETQYF
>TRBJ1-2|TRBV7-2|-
CASSLGTGDGYTF
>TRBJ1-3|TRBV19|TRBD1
CASSPLGTGGNTIYF
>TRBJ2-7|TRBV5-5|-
CASSLHGMDYEQYF
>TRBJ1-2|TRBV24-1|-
CATSDPGLLEGHGYTF
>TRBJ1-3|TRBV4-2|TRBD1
CASSLGQGLSGNTIYF
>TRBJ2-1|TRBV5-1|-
CASLKGVGSYNEQFF
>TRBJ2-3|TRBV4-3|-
CASSQDYMYSADTQYF
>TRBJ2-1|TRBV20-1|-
CSALGGGNEQFF
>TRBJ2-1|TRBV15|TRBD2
CATSRDKAGVIYNEQFF
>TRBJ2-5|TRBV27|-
CASSFQRRAATQYF
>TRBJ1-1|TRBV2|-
CASMLRSMNTEAFF
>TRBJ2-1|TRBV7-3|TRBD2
CASSLQTSAGNEQFF
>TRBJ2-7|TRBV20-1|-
CSAQAGDLSYEQYF
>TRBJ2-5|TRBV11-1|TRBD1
CASSPRERTGFFGYGETQYF
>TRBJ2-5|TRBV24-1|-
CATSDQGPTGETQYF
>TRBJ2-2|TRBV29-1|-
CSVETENTGELFF
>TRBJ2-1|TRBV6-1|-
CASSKPLGAGYNEQFF
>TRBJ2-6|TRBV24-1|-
CATSDPRGSGANVLTF
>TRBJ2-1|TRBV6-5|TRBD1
CASSYGTGGYNEQFF
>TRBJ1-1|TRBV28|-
CASSLIRTYTEAFF
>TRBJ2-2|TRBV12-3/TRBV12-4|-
CASSLGVNTGELFF
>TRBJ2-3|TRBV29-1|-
CSGYTDTQYF
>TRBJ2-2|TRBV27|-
CASSFSEGLAGELFF
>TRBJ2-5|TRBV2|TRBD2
CASSPGLARETQYF
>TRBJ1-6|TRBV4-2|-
CASSQDRREGSLHF
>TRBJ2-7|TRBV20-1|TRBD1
CREPGQGIHEQYF
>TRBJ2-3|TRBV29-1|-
CSVRGDGGTQYF
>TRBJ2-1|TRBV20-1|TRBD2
CSAPSGQGYNEQFF
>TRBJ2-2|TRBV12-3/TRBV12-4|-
CASRGGSGELFF
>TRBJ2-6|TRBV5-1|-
CASSFLRDSGANVLTF
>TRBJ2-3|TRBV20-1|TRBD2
CSARDSGLAGVTDTQYF
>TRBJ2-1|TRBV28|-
CASGDPLSSYNEQFF